In its sample, the clone carrying this TCR beta chain was seen a few times. The germline V gene has CDR1 MNHEY and CDR2 SMNVEV (reference sequence). Trimming left V 6 bases short and J 5 bases short, with 17 bases between. The CDR3 is 14 amino acids. Amplification targeted TCR beta CDR3 regions from RNA transcripts. TCR CDR3 regions were first amplified by RT-PCR with HTBI primers. MiXCR, run by TCRdb on the multiplex PCR reads, gives a single entry per CDR3 protein. The top ten clones hold 15% to 17% of a sample with 650,000 to 700,000 distinct CDR3 sequences, 15% to 20% of them seen once. These data are taken from a study of T cells in Graves' hyperthyroidism and ophthalmopathy. Patients aged 18 to 65 had newly diagnosed hyperthyroidism lasting under 2 months. Source material for PBMCs was over 8 ml fresh peripheral blood.

The origin of this receptor is a middle-aged man with Graves' hyperthyroidism. What was sequenced was blood. This chain uses TRBV27 with TRBJ2-7; D is possibly TRBD2 (6 bases). The chain's CDR3 is CASRMGREFHEQYF. DNA of the CDR3: TGTGCCAGCAGAATGGGGCGGGAATTCCACGAGCAGTACTTC.